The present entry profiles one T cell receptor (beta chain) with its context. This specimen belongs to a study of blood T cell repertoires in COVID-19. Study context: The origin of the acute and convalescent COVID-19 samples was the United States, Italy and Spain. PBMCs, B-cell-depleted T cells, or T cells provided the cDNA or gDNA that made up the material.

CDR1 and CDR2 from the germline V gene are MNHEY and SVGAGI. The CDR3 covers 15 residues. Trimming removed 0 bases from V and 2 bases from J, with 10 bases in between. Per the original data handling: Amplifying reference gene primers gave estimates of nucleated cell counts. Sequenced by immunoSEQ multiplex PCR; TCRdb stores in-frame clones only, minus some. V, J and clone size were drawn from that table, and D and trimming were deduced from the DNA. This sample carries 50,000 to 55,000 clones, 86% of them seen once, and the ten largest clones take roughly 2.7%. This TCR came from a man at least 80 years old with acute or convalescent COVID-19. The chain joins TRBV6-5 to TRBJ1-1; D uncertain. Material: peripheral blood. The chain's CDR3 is CASSYSWETNTEAFF. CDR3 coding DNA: TGTGCCAGCAGTTACTCTTGGGAGACAAACACTGAAGCTTTCTTT.